The T cell receptor beta chain under discussion was sequenced for a study of sequential checkpoint blockade in melanoma. Trimming at V came to 0 bases and at J to 3 bases, leaving 11 bases not matched to a gene. The CDR3 consists of 17 residues. From germline, CDR1 is MGHRA and CDR2 YSYEKL. The sample's treatment: randomized to nivolumab then ipilimumab (arm A) or the reverse (arm B). Assay used: immunoSEQ multiplex PCR; TCRdb lists only in-frame clones, some missing. The table lists some 15,000 clones, 85% to 95% of them singletons. The receptor comes from a human donor with melanoma. The starting material was CD8+ T cells sorted from blood (inferred from file names), obtained from a patient given nivolumab and ipilimumab in sequence. The chain uses TRBV4-1 and TRBJ2-7, with 7 bases identical to TRBD2. CDR3 region: CASSQDLRERTYYEQYF. The DNA for the CDR3 is TGCGCCAGCAGCCAAGATTTGCGGGAGCGGACTTACTACGAGCAGTACTTC.